These 32 T cell receptor beta chains came from one sample sequenced in a study of T cell repertoires in cytomegalovirus infection. MiXCR, applied by TCRdb to the reads, yields one record per CDR3 protein. The table lists around 570,000 distinct CDR3 sequences, under 45% of them singletons. Their recognized antigens are unknown. The specimen comprised cultured PBMCs, sampled from culture after CMV antigen stimulation. These receptors came from a human donor in good health (CMV status not recorded). Some clones in this sample may be carry-over from other donors' samples.

V usage is TRBV7-3 and J usage is TRBJ2-1, with 10 positions matching TRBD2. Germline V gene sequence: CDR1 SGHTA, CDR2 FQGTGA. The CDR3 sequence is 17 residues long. Trimming removed 1 base from V and 8 bases from J; junction bases left unmatched: 11. CDR3 DNA sequence: TGTGCCAGCAGCTTAAGGGGAGCGGGAGGGCCTAAGGATGAGCAGTTCTTC. It translates to CASSLRGAGGPKDEQFF.

This clonotype was observed a handful of times. The chain employs TRBV7-2 and TRBJ2-6, with a possible D match to TRBD1 (5 bases). CDR3 length: 15 amino acids. Per the germline V gene, CDR1 is SGHTA and CDR2 is FQGNSA. V was clipped by 5 bases and J by 2 bases, with 10 bases between them. The CDR3 coding sequence is TGTGCCAGCAGCATCCCAGGGACTGGGGCCAACGTCCTGACTTTC. Amino acids: CASSIPGTGANVLTF. The full variable domain, rest sourced from reference TRBV7-2 and TRBJ2-6, is GAGVSQSPSNKVTEKGKDVELRCDPISGHTALYWYRQSLGQGLEFLIYFQGNSAPDKSGLPSDRFSAERTGGSVSTLTIQRTQQEDSAVYLCASSIPGTGANVLTFGAGSRLTVL.

The V gene is TRBV20-1, the J gene TRBJ2-3, with D uncertain. Germline CDR1 DFQATT, CDR2 SNEGSKA (reference sequence). Trimming took off 3 bases at V and 2 bases at J, with 6 bases between the two ends. The CDR3 loop spans 12 amino acids. CDR3 amino acids: CSASSDTDTQYF. CDR3 DNA sequence: TGCAGTGCTAGCTCGGACACAGATACGCAGTATTTT.

This clonotype has a single count. The chain links TRBV19 to TRBJ2-3; no firm D call. CDR1 is LNHDA, CDR2 SQIVND, per germline (reference sequence). V was clipped by 0 bases and J by 2 bases, with 12 bases between them. The CDR3 consists of 16 residues. The CDR3 region has the DNA TGTGCCAGTAGTATAGATGAGACGGTTTCCACAGATACGCAGTATTTT. As protein: CASSIDETVSTDTQYF.

This clonotype is a singleton in its sample. V usage is TRBV12-3 or TRBV12-4 and J usage is TRBJ1-3; 7 nucleotides match TRBD1. V shed 6 bases, J shed 0 bases, and the junction held 8 bases outside the gene matches. The CDR3 has 16 amino acids. In nucleotides, the CDR3 is TGTGCCAGCAGCACCCTACAGGGGCTCTCTGGAAACACCATATATTTT. Its translation is CASSTLQGLSGNTIYF.

This clonotype was detected a few times. This chain connects TRBV6-2 or TRBV6-3 to TRBJ2-1, with a tentative D call TRBD2 (6 bases). Germline V gives CDR1 MNHEY, CDR2 SVGEGT. The CDR3 loop spans 14 amino acids. The ends were cut back, 8 bases at V and 7 bases at J, with 18 bases in the middle. The CDR3 nucleotides read TGTGCCAGCGGGAGGTCGGTTCCTTTTAATGAGCAGTTCTTC. This codes for CASGRSVPFNEQFF.

This clonotype was observed a few times. V gene TRBV12-3 or TRBV12-4 combines with J gene TRBJ1-1; possibly TRBD1 for D (5 bases). Trimming stripped 8 bases from V and 7 bases from J, with 11 bases between. The CDR3 spans 11 residues. The CDR3 here is CASHRRGEAFF. CDR3 DNA: TGTGCCAGCCACAGAAGGGGTGAAGCTTTCTTT.

This chain joins TRBV12-3 or TRBV12-4 and TRBJ2-7; TRBD1 matches at 8 bases. CDR3 size: 14 residues. V dropped 3 bases and J dropped 6; count of bases not matched to a gene: 7. The CDR3 DNA follows: TGTGCCAGCAGTTTCGGGCAGGGGGCGAGCGAGCAGTACTTC. Its protein is CASSFGQGASEQYF.

This clonotype has just a few counts. The chain has TRBV4-3 and TRBJ2-2; no clear D. The CDR3 extends over 15 amino acids. Germline CDR1 is LGHNA and CDR2 is YSLEER. V was cut by 2 bases and J by 1 base, with 8 bases left in between. The CDR3 loop reads CASSQYPGNTGELFF. As DNA, the CDR3 is TGCGCCAGCAGCCAATACCCAGGGAACACCGGGGAGCTGTTTTTT.

V is TRBV7-9 and J is TRBJ1-5; weak D call: TRBD1 (5 bases). V was pared by 7 bases and J by 4 bases, with 11 bases between. CDR1 is SEHNR, CDR2 FQNEAQ, per germline (reference sequence). The CDR3 contains 13 residues. The chain's CDR3 is CASTPGGNQPQHF. CDR3 coding DNA: TGTGCCAGCACACCCGGGGGAAATCAGCCCCAGCATTTT.

The genes are TRBV5-6 and TRBJ2-1; TRBD2 matches 8 bases. The germline gives CDR1 SGHDT, CDR2 YYEEEE. The CDR3 contains 11 residues. The junction had 5 bases not matched to a gene; V was cut back by 6 bases and J by 12 bases. The CDR3 region has the DNA TGTGCCAGCACCCGGGGGGGCGTGCAGTTCTTC. Translated: CASTRGGVQFF.

The genes are TRBV7-2 and TRBJ1-6, with D perhaps TRBD1 (6 bases). Trimming pared 1 base from V and 10 bases from J, leaving 11 bases between. Germline CDR1 reads SGHTA; CDR2 reads FQGNSA. The CDR3 covers 14 residues. The chain's CDR3 is CASSLGRTESPLHF. The CDR3 bases are TGTGCCAGCAGCTTAGGGAGGACAGAATCACCCCTCCACTTT.

The V call is TRBV7-8, the J call TRBJ1-5, with D uncertain. Germline V gene sequence: CDR1 SGHVS, CDR2 FQNEAQ. Trimming took 2 bases from V and 0 from J, leaving 8 bases between them. The CDR3 is 15 residues long. For the CDR3, the DNA is TGTGCCAGCAGCTTAAACCGGGTTAGCAATCAGCCCCAGCATTTT. Amino acids: CASSLNRVSNQPQHF.

This rearrangement joins TRBV6-1 to TRBJ2-7, with 11 bases matching TRBD2. The germline V gene encodes CDR1 MNHNS and CDR2 SASEGT. J gave up 7 bases and V 3 bases, and 11 bases lay outside the gene matches. The CDR3 spans 16 residues. In DNA form, the CDR3 reads TGTGCCAGCAGTGACAGAAGACTAGCGGGGCGTTCTGAGCAGTACTTC. Translation: CASSDRRLAGRSEQYF.

This clonotype was detected only a few times. The chain recombines TRBV9 with TRBJ2-1; 10 nucleotides line up with TRBD2. Germline CDR1 reads SGDLS; CDR2 reads YYNGEE. The J segment lost 8 bases and the V segment lost 1 base, leaving 6 bases of the junction unmatched. This CDR3 is built from 15 residues. CDR3: CASSVSLAGVYEQFF. The DNA for the CDR3 is TGTGCCAGCAGCGTAAGTCTAGCGGGAGTGTATGAGCAGTTCTTC. The variable domain in full, with the rest retrieved from reference TRBV9 and TRBJ2-1, is DSGVTQTPKHLITATGQRVTLRCSPRSGDLSVYWYQQSLDQGLQFLIQYYNGEERAKGNILERFSAQQFPDLHSELNLSSLELGDSALYFCASSVSLAGVYEQFFGPGTRLTVL.

This chain uses TRBV19 with TRBJ1-1; D gene uncertain. V shed 3 bases and J shed 5 bases, with 10 bases lying between them. The germline V gene encodes CDR1 LNHDA and CDR2 SQIVND (reference sequence). This CDR3 is 13 amino acids long. The DNA of the CDR3 is TGTGCCAGTAGTATTATTTCGGAGACTGAAGCTTTCTTT. Amino acid sequence: CASSIISETEAFF.

The gene calls are TRBV6-2 or TRBV6-3 and TRBJ2-7; possible D gene TRBD2, 6 bases. The V and J ends lost 9 bases and 0 bases respectively, with 21 bases between them. CDR3 length: 16 residues. Germline CDR1 MNHEY, CDR2 SVGEGT. The chain's CDR3 is CASHTDWGVTSYEQYF. The CDR3 bases are TGTGCCAGTCACACCGATTGGGGGGTAACCTCCTACGAGCAGTACTTC.

The chain has TRBV7-9 and TRBJ2-7; D remains unclear. The germline gives CDR1 SEHNR, CDR2 FQNEAQ (reference sequence). Trimming stripped 1 base from V and 6 bases from J, with 13 bases between. This CDR3 comprises 14 residues. Written as DNA, the CDR3 is TGTGCCAGCAGCTTAGGTGGCGGAGCATCCGAGCAGTACTTC. This translates into CASSLGGGASEQYF.

V is TRBV7-2 and J is TRBJ2-4, with D tentatively TRBD1 (6 bases). This CDR3 is built from 14 residues. Germline CDR1 SGHTA, CDR2 FQGNSA. V lost 3 bases and J 12 bases, leaving 18 bases between the germline ends. In DNA, the CDR3 is TGTGCCAGCAGCTTTGAGGCAGGGGCGCTTCCTCAGTACTTC. The encoded protein is CASSFEAGALPQYF.

Notes on this clonotype: A read error may account for a junction end that differs from germline. J is TRBJ2-1 and V is TRBV5-3; D perhaps matches TRBD1 (5 bases). TRBV5-3 is an ORF for which the function is uncertain. The CDR3 sequence is 16 residues long. CDR3 DNA sequence: TGTGCCAGCAGCTTGGGGCAGGGCGCTTTCTACAATGAGCAGTTCTTC. Protein product: CASSLGQGAFYNEQFF.

A few counts support this clonotype. The V call is TRBV11-2, the J call TRBJ2-3; no reliable D call. Germline loops: CDR1 SGHAT, CDR2 FQNNGV. V shed 4 bases and J shed 0 bases, with 11 bases lying between them. The CDR3 has 15 residues. CDR3 nucleotide sequence: TGTGCCAGCAGCTCCCGTGGGAAAAGCACAGATACGCAGTATTTT. Its translation is CASSSRGKSTDTQYF.

This clonotype was seen ten or more times. The chain carries TRBV7-2 and TRBJ2-6; TRBD2 is a possible D gene (6 bases). Looked up from germline, CDR1 is SGHTA and CDR2 is FQGNSA. The CDR3 runs 15 residues. Trimming pared 6 bases from V and 4 bases from J, leaving 13 bases between. CDR3 protein: CASRRRAGGANVLTF. The CDR3 DNA sequence: TGTGCCAGCAGACGGCGGGCGGGGGGGGCCAACGTCCTGACTTTC.

The rearrangement joins TRBV4-1 to TRBJ1-6, with 7 bases lining up with TRBD1. The CDR3 is made up of 17 amino acids. The germline gives CDR1 MGHRA, CDR2 YSYEKL. The trim removed 0 bases at V and 7 bases at J, leaving 9 bases unmatched. In DNA, the CDR3 is TGCGCCAGCAGCCAAGAAGCGACCGGGACAGACAATTCACCCCTCCACTTT. Its protein product is CASSQEATGTDNSPLHF.

The CDR3 loop reads CASSLDRRNNQPQHF. The CDR3 coding sequence is TGTGCCAGTAGTCTTGACAGGAGGAACAATCAGCCCCAGCATTTT. This chain links TRBV19 with TRBJ1-5, with a tentative D call TRBD1 (6 bases). V was trimmed by 5 bases and J by 3 bases, leaving 14 bases between them. In germline, CDR1 is LNHDA, CDR2 SQIVND (reference sequence). The CDR3 is made up of 15 amino acids.

This clonotype was observed once. V gene TRBV10-3 combines with J gene TRBJ2-3, with 7 positions matching TRBD2. Germline V gives CDR1 ENHRY, CDR2 SYGVKD. This CDR3 has 16 residues. J gave up 0 bases and V 3 bases, and 6 bases lay outside the gene matches. The CDR3 DNA reads TGTGCCATCAGTGACGGGCTAGCGGATAGCACAGATACGCAGTATTTT. Protein: CAISDGLADSTDTQYF.

There are a few counts of this clonotype. The chain joins TRBV7-8 to TRBJ2-7, with TRBD2 as a possible D gene (7 bases). V lost 5 bases, J lost 2 bases, and 16 bases lay in between. The CDR3 has 15 residues. From germline, CDR1 is SGHVS and CDR2 FQNEAQ. The CDR3 DNA follows: TGTGCCAGCAGCCCGAGAAGGGGGGGGACCTACGAGCAGTACTTC. Amino acid sequence: CASSPRRGGTYEQYF. The full variable domain, its missing parts supplied by reference TRBV7-8 and TRBJ2-7, is GAGVSQSPRYKVAKRGQDVALRCDPISGHVSLFWYQQALGQGPEFLTYFQNEAQLDKSGLPSDRFFAERPEGSVSTLKIQRTQQEDSAVYLCASSPRRGGTYEQYFGPGTRLTVT.

This chain uses TRBV5-1 with TRBJ2-5, with TRBD2 matching 9 bases. V lost 0 bases to trimming and J lost 0 bases; unmatched junction nucleotides: 3. The CDR3 runs 16 residues. The V gene's germline CDR1 is SGHRS and CDR2 YFSETQ. The CDR3 bases are TGCGCCAGCAGCTTGGTTCCTAGCGGGGACCAAGAGACCCAGTACTTC. Protein sequence: CASSLVPSGDQETQYF.

This clonotype was found many times. The J gene is TRBJ1-1, the V gene TRBV7-2; D might be TRBD1 (6 bases). This CDR3 comprises 13 residues. In germline, CDR1 is SGHTA, CDR2 FQGNSA. V lost 10 bases to trimming and J lost 2 bases, with 14 bases between them. The CDR3 sequence is CAKHRDTNTEAFF. The DNA of the CDR3 is TGTGCCAAACACCGGGACACCAACACTGAAGCTTTCTTT.

The rearrangement uses TRBV2 and TRBJ2-6, with D unresolved. V gave up 6 bases and J gave up 0 bases, with 9 bases separating them. The CDR3 extends over 15 amino acids. CDR1 is SNHLY, CDR2 FYNNEI, per germline. The CDR3 DNA reads as TGTGCCAGCAGCCAACACGACTCTGGGGCCAACGTCCTGACTTTC. It translates to CASSQHDSGANVLTF.

Only a few counts were recorded for this clonotype. CDR3 DNA sequence: TGTGCCAGCAGCCGGGGACAGGCCAATCAGCCCCAGCATTTT. Amino acid sequence: CASSRGQANQPQHF. The chain carries TRBV7-2 and TRBJ1-5; 8 bases align to TRBD1. CDR3 length equals 14 residues. Germline loops: CDR1 SGHTA, CDR2 FQGNSA. V lost 5 bases to trimming and J lost 3 bases; unmatched junction nucleotides: 3.

This clonotype was recorded a few times. The chain combines TRBV12-3 or TRBV12-4 with TRBJ2-5; a weak D match, TRBD2 (5 bases). This CDR3 has 13 amino acids. V lost 4 bases and J lost 5, with 11 bases in between. DNA of the CDR3: TGTGCCAGCAGTTATGGAGGATTGGAGACCCAGTACTTC. Residues: CASSYGGLETQYF.

The rearrangement uses TRBV7-8 and TRBJ1-5, with D unclear. CDR1 and CDR2 (germline): SGHVS, FQNEAQ. The CDR3 has 13 amino acids. V gave up 11 bases and J gave up 3 bases, with 14 bases separating them. The CDR3 sequence is CASGRDPNQPQHF. CDR3 in DNA: TGTGCCTCTGGGCGGGATCCCAATCAGCCCCAGCATTTT.